This T cell receptor beta chain was sequenced during a study of T cell repertoires and HLA-DP antigens (dated by TCRdb to the late 2010s). In terms of the full investigation: The study used an in vitro model of CD4+ T cell alloreactivity against allogeneic HLA-DP presented by transduced HeLa cells. The three donors, two male and one female, ranged from the 18-to-29 to the 60-to-69 age band. On average, around 220 ng of DNA went in for sorted CD137+CD4+ samples, versus around 1.2 ug for pre-culture CD4+ samples. The two alloantigens modelled structurally similar versus dissimilar alloantigens, differing from self at one and under 11 peptide-binding groove amino acids, respectively.

Untouched CD4+ T cells were isolated from Ficoll-separated PBMC through negative selection with magnetic beads, and an average purity of around 98% was reached. Untouched CD4+ T cells were isolated from Ficoll-separated PBMC with magnetic beads, reaching 95% to 98% purity with negligible CD8+ contamination. Donors were a few healthy blood donors whose buffy coats supplied peripheral blood mononuclear cells. All three donors were CMV seronegative. Genomic DNA was extracted with the DNeasy Blood & Tissue Kit. TCRB sequencing was performed on genomic DNA from sorted CD137+CD4+ cells and pre-culture CD4+ baseline samples from each subject. About this clone itself: The specificity of this receptor is unknown. Within one base of it there is no much larger clone, and no base qualities were kept.

The immunoSEQ multiplex PCR, with forward primers for 54 TRBV segments and reverse primers for 13 TRBJ segments, was used to amplify TCRB CDR3 regions. For pre-culture CD4+ samples, sequencing was done at deep resolution with a target of 200,000 to 250,000 T cell genomes. Sequencing of the amplicons on an Illumina HiSeq System generated 87 bp reads spanning the CDR3. In the original analysis: Reads were corrected for PCR and sequencing errors, and CDR3 regions were defined by alignment to IMGT reference sequences. Template and unique rearrangement counts were estimated using synthetic template pools. Clonality was computed as 1 minus Pielou's evenness. Richness was estimated with the Daley-Smith estimator. Morisita's index was used to measure repertoire overlap. Clones found in cultured samples but undetected in the pre-culture repertoire of the corresponding donor were defined as low-abundance clones. TCRdb holds this immuneACCESS table with in-frame rearrangements only. Some clones are missing; in checked studies, unresolved V genes explain under half, and the rest has no known cause. From that table come the V and J calls and clone size; the DNA was used to work out D and trimming. For this sample there are almost 90,000 clones; approximately 86% appear just once. The ten largest make up roughly 1.6% of the sample.

Results the study describes overall, beyond this receptor: Clones undetected before culture had an average cumulative frequency of approximately 35% against one allele and around 48% against the other. The study was limited by having just a few donors, by relying on a non-physiological HeLa antigen-presenting system, and by using total CD4+ cells as responders. Separate analysis of naive and memory CD4+ repertoires was not performed. Clonality of sorted CD137+ cells was similar against both alloantigens (approximately 0.39) and much higher than in pre-culture samples (around 0.044).

Specimen: CD4+ T cells from PBMCs. This receptor was taken from a man aged 45-65 years in good health and CMV-seronegative.

The nucleotide sequence reads TGTGCCAGCAGCAGAGACAGGGTTACCGGGGAGCTGTTTTTT. The resulting protein is CASSRDRVTGELFF. Recombination connected TRBV7-2 to TRBJ2-2; 7 bases in the middle match TRBD1. CDR1 and CDR2, looked up from the germline V gene, are SGHTA and FQGNSA. V lost 5 bases and J lost 5 bases, and the count of bases not matched to a germline gene is 5. From its cysteine to its phenylalanine, the CDR3 spans 14 amino acids. The kept DNA is CDR3 alone, 42 bases in frame from the first base.